This T cell receptor beta chain was identified in a study of HIV-infected patients and healthy controls. Approximately 500 ng RNA was reverse transcribed with alpha and beta constant-region primers. Each of the alpha and beta chains got its own library through chain-specific third strand synthesis with indices. Each molecule carried a 12-nucleotide identifier made of two joined random hexamers added before amplification. TCRdb reprocessed the 5' RACE reads with MiXCR, giving one entry per CDR3 protein. The table has about 9,300 distinct CDR3 sequences, about 6.1% seen once. The repertoire came from unfractionated whole blood and reflected all unsorted peripheral T cells. By share, this clonotype ranks as medium-sized. The V end was cut by 5 bases, the J end by 0 bases, with 14 bases between. This CDR3 has 15 residues. Germline V gene sequence: CDR1 MDHEN, CDR2 SYDVKM.

The specimen was blood. The V call is TRBV28, the J call TRBJ2-7; D is ambiguous. The clonotype originates from an adult in good health. CDR3 loop: CASSPQYRSSYEQYF. CDR3 coding DNA: TGTGCCAGCAGTCCCCAGTATAGGAGCTCCTACGAGCAGTACTTC.